The rows below give T cell receptor beta chains drawn from one sample of a study of cytomegalovirus exposure and HLA in healthy donors. Clones were read by immunoSEQ multiplex PCR, and TCRdb kept only the in-frame ones, dropping some. The sample lists roughly 120,000 clones; about 91% were seen once. Sequencing input: PBMCs. These receptors all come from a young man in good health and CMV-seronegative. Both conserved end residues are part of each CDR3. The D gene is left open where the match is weak. The size of a clone is reported for some rows only, either as once, few or many, or as a class for expanded clones.

CASSPKTTSGSFYEQYF	TGCGCCAGCAGCCCGAAGACGACTAGCGGGAGTTTTTACGAGCAGTACTTC	TRBJ2-7	TRBV5-1	-	TRBD2
CASSVGTDNYEQYF	TGTGCCAGCAGCGTAGGGACAGACAACTACGAGCAGTACTTC	TRBJ2-7	TRBV9	once	-
CASRSTANYGYTF	TGTGCCAGCAGATCCACAGCTAACTATGGCTACACCTTC	TRBJ1-2	TRBV7-9	few	-
CASSFYQGLEKETQYF	TGTGCCAGCAGCTTTTATCAGGGACTAGAAAAAGAGACCCAGTACTTC	TRBJ2-5	TRBV6-6	-	TRBD2
CASSEALGTSGLLRLEQYF	TGTGCCAGCAGTGAAGCGCTTGGGACTAGCGGCCTACTCCGGCTCGAGCAGTACTTC	TRBJ2-7	TRBV2	few	TRBD2
CASSLWTGKTNTIYF	TGTGCCAGCAGCTTATGGACAGGGAAGACAAACACCATATATTTT	TRBJ1-3	TRBV7-2	-	TRBD1
CASSFRTGPPLHF	TGTGCCAGCAGCTTTCGGACAGGACCTCCCCTCCACTTT	TRBJ1-6	TRBV5-8	-	TRBD1
CASKAGRSDIQYF	TGCGCCAGCAAAGCGGGCCGATCGGACATTCAGTACTTC	TRBJ2-4	TRBV10-2	-	-
CASSYRRNTEAFF	TGTGCCAGCAGTTACAGGAGGAACACTGAAGCTTTCTTT	TRBJ1-1	TRBV6-5	once	-
CASSANRDRVSEQYF	TGTGCCAGCAGCGCCAACCGGGACAGGGTATCCGAGCAGTACTTC	TRBJ2-7	TRBV5-4	-	TRBD1
CASTTPGAASYEQYF	TGTGCCAGCACCACACCTGGGGCAGCCTCCTACGAGCAGTACTTC	TRBJ2-7	TRBV28	-	-
CASSLRLAGVYEQYF	TGTGCCAGCAGTTTACGACTAGCGGGAGTTTACGAGCAGTACTTC	TRBJ2-7	TRBV6-5	-	TRBD2
CASSLYFNSYEQYF	TGCGCCAGCAGCTTGTATTTTAATTCCTACGAGCAGTACTTC	TRBJ2-7	TRBV5-1	-	-
CASSWTGYNEKLFF	TGTGCCAGCAGCTGGACAGGGTATAATGAAAAACTGTTTTTT	TRBJ1-4	TRBV11-2	once	TRBD1
CASSLDPGDGYTF	TGTGCCAGCAGCTTGGATCCGGGGGATGGCTACACCTTC	TRBJ1-2	TRBV5-6	-	-
CASSMRQGALPQHF	TGTGCCAGTAGTATGAGGCAGGGGGCTCTTCCCCAGCATTTT	TRBJ1-5	TRBV19	-	TRBD1
CAIAGTGEYYGYTF	TGTGCCATCGCCGGGACAGGGGAGTACTATGGCTACACCTTC	TRBJ1-2	TRBV28	-	TRBD1
CASSPSVRGRELFF	TGTGCCAGCTCTCCAAGTGTCAGGGGCAGGGAACTGTTTTTT	TRBJ1-4	TRBV18	-	-
CASRPKRGSGAYNEQFF	TGTGCCAGCAGGCCAAAGCGCGGTAGCGGGGCATACAATGAGCAGTTCTTC	TRBJ2-1	TRBV2	-	TRBD2
CASSLTGQGLGYTF	TGTGCCAGCAGCTTGACGGGACAGGGTCTCGGCTACACCTTC	TRBJ1-2	TRBV5-6	few	TRBD1
CASSDGTGFDTQYF	TGTGCCAGCAGTGACGGGACAGGGTTTGATACGCAGTATTTT	TRBJ2-3	TRBV6-6	few	TRBD1
CASSFSETQYF	TGTGCCAGCAGTTTTAGCGAGACCCAGTACTTC	TRBJ2-5	TRBV28	-	-
CASSPGQDIVTDTQYF	TGTGCCAGCAGCCCCGGACAGGATATAGTCACAGATACGCAGTATTTT	TRBJ2-3	TRBV11-2	-	TRBD1
CASSAWTEGDTEAFF	TGTGCCAGTAGTGCCTGGACAGAGGGGGACACTGAAGCTTTCTTT	TRBJ1-1	TRBV19	-	-
CASSQDGTGGYEQYF	TGCGCCAGCAGCCAAGACGGGACAGGGGGTTACGAGCAGTACTTC	TRBJ2-7	TRBV4-3	-	TRBD1
CASSIETGTGNTIYF	TGTGCCAGCAGTATTGAGACAGGGACTGGAAACACCATATATTTT	TRBJ1-3	TRBV28	-	TRBD1
CASSPGQRDNEQFF	TGTGCCAGCAGTCCTGGACAGAGGGACAATGAGCAGTTCTTC	TRBJ2-1	TRBV6-6	-	-
CASSLEAGTGLWYGYTF	TGTGCCAGCAGCTTGGAAGCCGGGACAGGGTTATGGTATGGCTACACCTTC	TRBJ1-2	TRBV11-2	-	TRBD1
CASSDSLADTDTQYF	TGTGCCAGCAGCGATAGTCTAGCGGATACAGATACGCAGTATTTT	TRBJ2-3	TRBV7-9	-	TRBD2
CASSLSGQGDYGYTF	TGTGCCAGCAGCTTGTCCGGACAGGGAGACTATGGCTACACCTTC	TRBJ1-2	TRBV5-5	-	TRBD1
CASSLLSGYTEAFF	TGTGCCAGCAGCTTACTTTCAGGATACACTGAAGCTTTCTTT	TRBJ1-1	TRBV11-2	-	-
CASSPSLIRETQYF	TGTGCCAGCAGTCCTTCGTTGATCCGGGAGACCCAGTACTTC	TRBJ2-5	TRBV28	-	-
CASSFARSTGPQHF	TGTGCCAGCAGTTTCGCTCGATCTACAGGGCCCCAGCATTTT	TRBJ1-5	TRBV28	-	-
CASATGDANQPQHF	TGTGCCAGCGCCACAGGGGACGCCAATCAGCCCCAGCATTTT	TRBJ1-5	TRBV10-3	medium-sized	TRBD1
CASSSEAREKLFF	TGTGCCAGCAGTTCGGAAGCTAGGGAAAAACTGTTTTTT	TRBJ1-4	TRBV28	-	-
CASSDGGDLRVYEQYF	TGCGCCAGCAGTGACGGGGGGGACCTCCGGGTCTACGAGCAGTACTTC	TRBJ2-7	TRBV10-1	-	TRBD2
CAWRGDRSTDTQYF	TGTGCCTGGAGGGGGGACAGGAGCACAGATACGCAGTATTTT	TRBJ2-3	TRBV30	-	TRBD1
CASSIGRYREKLFF	TGTGCCAGTAGTATTGGCAGGTACCGTGAAAAACTGTTTTTT	TRBJ1-4	TRBV19	-	-
CASSFLGELWVPFYEQYF	TGTGCCAGCAGCTTTTTAGGGGAACTGTGGGTTCCTTTCTACGAGCAGTACTTC	TRBJ2-7	TRBV11-2	-	-
CASSFLGGVGEKLFF	TGTGCCAGCAGCTTTCTTGGAGGTGTCGGAGAAAAACTGTTTTTT	TRBJ1-4	TRBV11-3	-	-
CASSPPSGEVNYGYTF	TGTGCCAGCAGCCCCCCTTCAGGGGAAGTTAACTATGGCTACACCTTC	TRBJ1-2	TRBV13	-	-
CATSRDQRGGGTQYF	TGTGCCACCAGCAGAGATCAGCGGGGGGGCGGGACCCAGTACTTC	TRBJ2-5	TRBV15	-	TRBD2
CASTLGAFSSYNEQFF	TGTGCCAGCACCTTAGGGGCGTTCAGCTCCTACAATGAGCAGTTCTTC	TRBJ2-1	TRBV11-2	-	-
CASSVSGTGNEKLFF	TGTGCCAGCAGCGTCTCCGGGACAGGGAATGAAAAACTGTTTTTT	TRBJ1-4	TRBV9	-	TRBD1
CATSPSPGTGGSPLHF	TGTGCCACCAGCCCCTCCCCCGGGACAGGGGGTTCACCCCTCCACTTT	TRBJ1-6	TRBV15	-	TRBD1
CASSSTRTGWAQDHPRSYNEQFF	TGTGCCAGCAGTTCAACACGGACAGGTTGGGCCCAGGACCATCCTCGCTCCTACAATGAGCAGTTCTTC	TRBJ2-1	TRBV27	once	TRBD1
CASSWETGKVQPQHF	TGTGCCAGCAGTTGGGAGACAGGGAAAGTGCAGCCCCAGCATTTT	TRBJ1-5	TRBV6-6	once	TRBD1
CASSSQERGGGEKLFF	TGTGCCAGCAGCTCCCAAGAACGAGGGGGCGGCGAAAAACTGTTTTTT	TRBJ1-4	TRBV5-4	once	TRBD1
CASSLGQGILLGGELFF	TGTGCCAGCAGCTTGGGACAGGGTATTCTACTTGGCGGGGAGCTGTTTTTT	TRBJ2-2	TRBV5-8	-	TRBD1
CASGLAGDYGETQYF	TGTGCCAGTGGACTAGCGGGAGATTACGGAGAGACCCAGTACTTC	TRBJ2-5	TRBV5-4	-	TRBD2
CASSDSPGTGELFF	TGTGCCAGCAGTGACTCCCCCGGCACCGGGGAGCTGTTTTTT	TRBJ2-2	TRBV6-4	-	-
CASSPGGGREQYF	TGTGCCAGCAGCCCTGGCGGGGGGAGGGAGCAGTACTTC	TRBJ2-7	TRBV7-7	-	TRBD2
CASAGQGGGTQYF	TGTGCCAGCGCTGGACAGGGTGGTGGTACGCAGTATTTT	TRBJ2-3	TRBV6-5	-	TRBD1
CSVWDRLGTEAFF	TGCAGCGTTTGGGACAGGCTGGGGACTGAAGCTTTCTTT	TRBJ1-1	TRBV29-1	-	TRBD1
CASSWGGRNTEAFF	TGCGCCAGCAGCTGGGGGGGTAGGAACACTGAAGCTTTCTTT	TRBJ1-1	TRBV5-1	-	-